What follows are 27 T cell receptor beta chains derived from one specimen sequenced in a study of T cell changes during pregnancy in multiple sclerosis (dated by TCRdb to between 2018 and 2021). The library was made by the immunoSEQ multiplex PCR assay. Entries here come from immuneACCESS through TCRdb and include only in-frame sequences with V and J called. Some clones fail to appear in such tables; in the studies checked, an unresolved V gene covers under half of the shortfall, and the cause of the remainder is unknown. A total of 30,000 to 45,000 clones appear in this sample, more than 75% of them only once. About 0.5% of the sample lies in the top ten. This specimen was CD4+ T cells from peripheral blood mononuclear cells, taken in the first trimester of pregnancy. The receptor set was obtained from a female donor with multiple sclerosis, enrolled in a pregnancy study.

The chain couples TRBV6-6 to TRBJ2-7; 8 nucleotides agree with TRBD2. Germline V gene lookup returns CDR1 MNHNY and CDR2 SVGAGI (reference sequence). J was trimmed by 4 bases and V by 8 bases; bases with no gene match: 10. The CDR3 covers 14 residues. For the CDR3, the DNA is TGTGCCAGCTCGTGGAGCGGGGGAAATTACGAGCAGTACTTC. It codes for CASSWSGGNYEQYF.

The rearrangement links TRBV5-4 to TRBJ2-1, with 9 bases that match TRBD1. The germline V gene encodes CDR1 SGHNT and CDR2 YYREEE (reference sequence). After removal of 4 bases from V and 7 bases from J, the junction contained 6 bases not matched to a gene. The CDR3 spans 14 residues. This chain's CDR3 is CASSGTGTGNEQFF. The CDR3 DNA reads TGTGCCAGCAGCGGGACCGGGACAGGGAATGAGCAGTTCTTC. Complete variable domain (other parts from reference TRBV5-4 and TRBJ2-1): ETGVTQSPTHLIKTRGQQVTLRCSSQSGHNTVSWYQQALGQGPQFIFQYYREEENGRGNFPPRFSGLQFPNYSSELNVNALELDDSALYLCASSGTGTGNEQFFGPGTRLTVL.

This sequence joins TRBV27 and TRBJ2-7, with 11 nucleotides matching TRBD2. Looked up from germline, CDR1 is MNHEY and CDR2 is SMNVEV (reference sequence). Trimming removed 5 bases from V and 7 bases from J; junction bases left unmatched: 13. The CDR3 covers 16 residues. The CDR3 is CASSPFTSGSIVEQYF. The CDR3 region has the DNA TGTGCCAGCAGTCCCTTCACTAGCGGGAGTATTGTAGAGCAGTACTTC.

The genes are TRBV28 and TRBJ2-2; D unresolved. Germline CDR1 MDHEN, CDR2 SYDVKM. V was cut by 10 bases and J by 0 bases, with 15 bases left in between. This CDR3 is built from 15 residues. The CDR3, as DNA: TGTGCCATTAGATCCGACAACACGAACACCGGGGAGCTGTTTTTT. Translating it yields CAIRSDNTNTGELFF.

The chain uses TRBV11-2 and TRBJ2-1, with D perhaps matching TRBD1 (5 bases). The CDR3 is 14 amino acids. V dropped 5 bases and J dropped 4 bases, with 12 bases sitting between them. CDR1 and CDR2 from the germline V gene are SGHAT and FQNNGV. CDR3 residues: CASSVSTGYNEQFF. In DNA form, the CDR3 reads TGTGCCAGCAGCGTCAGTACAGGATACAATGAGCAGTTCTTC.

The CDR3 sequence is CASSATESSYNEQFF. The CDR3 bases are TGTGCCAGCAGCGCAACAGAGTCCTCCTACAATGAGCAGTTCTTC. The chain uses TRBV9 and TRBJ2-1; unclear D gene. CDR3 size: 15 residues. The V gene's germline CDR1 is SGDLS and CDR2 YYNGEE. V gave up 3 bases and J gave up 0 bases, with 10 bases separating them.

The CDR3: CASSLYPGQETQYF. The CDR3, as DNA: TGTGCCAGTAGTCTCTATCCGGGACAAGAGACCCAGTACTTC. This chain joins TRBV19 and TRBJ2-5; TRBD2 is a possible D gene (5 bases). Germline values: CDR1 LNHDA, CDR2 SQIVND (reference sequence). Trimming left V 5 bases short and J 2 bases short, with 12 bases between. CDR3 length equals 14 residues.

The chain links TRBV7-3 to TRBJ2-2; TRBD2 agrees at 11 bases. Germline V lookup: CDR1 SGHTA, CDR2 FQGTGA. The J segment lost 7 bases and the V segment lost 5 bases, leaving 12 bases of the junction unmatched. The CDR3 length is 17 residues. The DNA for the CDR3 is TGTGCCAGCAGCCCCGGCGTAGCGGGGGGGCTTATCGGGGAGCTGTTTTTT. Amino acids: CASSPGVAGGLIGELFF.

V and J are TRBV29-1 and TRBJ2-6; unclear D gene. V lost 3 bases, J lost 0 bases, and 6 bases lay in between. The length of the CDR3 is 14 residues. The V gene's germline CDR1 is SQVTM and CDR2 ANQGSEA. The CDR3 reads CSVDEVSGANVLTF. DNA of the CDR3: TGCAGCGTTGATGAGGTCTCTGGGGCCAACGTCCTGACTTTC.

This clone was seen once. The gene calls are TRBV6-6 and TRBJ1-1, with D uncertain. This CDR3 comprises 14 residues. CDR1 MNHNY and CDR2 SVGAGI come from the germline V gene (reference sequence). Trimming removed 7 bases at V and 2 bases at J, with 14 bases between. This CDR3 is CASIHSTVNTEAFF. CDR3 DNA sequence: TGTGCCAGCATTCACTCCACAGTAAACACTGAAGCTTTCTTT.

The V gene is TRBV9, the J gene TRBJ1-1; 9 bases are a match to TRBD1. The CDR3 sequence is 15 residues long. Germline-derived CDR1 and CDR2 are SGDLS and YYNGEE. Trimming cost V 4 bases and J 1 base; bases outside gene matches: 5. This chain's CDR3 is CASSTGQGWNTEAFF. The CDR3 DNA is TGTGCCAGCAGCACGGGACAGGGTTGGAACACTGAAGCTTTCTTT.

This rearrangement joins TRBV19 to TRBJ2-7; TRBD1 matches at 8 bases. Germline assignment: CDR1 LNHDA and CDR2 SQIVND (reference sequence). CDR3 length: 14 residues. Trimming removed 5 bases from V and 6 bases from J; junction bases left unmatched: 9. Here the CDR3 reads CASSQDRDRLEQYF. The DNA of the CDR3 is TGTGCCAGTAGTCAGGACAGGGATCGTCTCGAGCAGTACTTC.

The CDR3 DNA sequence: TGTGCCAGCAGCTCCACAGGGCGCGAGGGCTATGGCTACACCTTC. Translated, it gives CASSSTGREGYGYTF. The rearrangement joins TRBV7-9 to TRBJ1-2, with D possibly being TRBD1 (6 bases). V was trimmed by 4 bases and J by 4 bases, leaving 16 bases between them. The CDR3 length is 15 residues. Germline loops: CDR1 SEHNR, CDR2 FQNEAQ (reference sequence).

CDR3 residues: CASSLAGSTDTQYF. Written as DNA, the CDR3 is TGTGCCAGCAGCTTAGCGGGATCCACAGATACGCAGTATTTT. This sequence joins TRBV27 and TRBJ2-3; 8 nucleotides align to TRBD2. Germline CDR1 MNHEY, CDR2 SMNVEV (reference sequence). J lost 2 bases, V lost 6 bases, and 4 bases had no gene match. This CDR3 has 14 residues.

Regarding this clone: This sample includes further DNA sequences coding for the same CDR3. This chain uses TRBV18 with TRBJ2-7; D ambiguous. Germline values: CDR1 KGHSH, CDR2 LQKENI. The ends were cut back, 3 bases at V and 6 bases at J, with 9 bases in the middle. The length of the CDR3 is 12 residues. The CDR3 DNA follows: TGTGCCAGCTCACCCTCATCCGGCGAGCAGTACTTC. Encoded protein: CASSPSSGEQYF.

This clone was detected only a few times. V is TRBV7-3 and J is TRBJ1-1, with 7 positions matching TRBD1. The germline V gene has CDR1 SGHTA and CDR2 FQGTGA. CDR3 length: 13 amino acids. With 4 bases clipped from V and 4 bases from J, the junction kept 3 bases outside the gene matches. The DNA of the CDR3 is TGTGCCAGCAGCTCTTCAGGGGGCACTGAAGCTTTCTTT. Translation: CASSSSGGTEAFF.

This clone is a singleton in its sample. The CDR3 DNA reads TGTGCCAGCAGCGACAGGGGGTTAGGTGAGACCCAGTACTTC. Its translation is CASSDRGLGETQYF. This chain uses TRBV6-5 with TRBJ2-5; 9 positions agree with TRBD1. The V and J ends lost 6 bases and 5 bases, in that order; junction bases with no gene match: 7. The CDR3 consists of 14 residues. Germline CDR1 is MNHEY and CDR2 is SVGAGI.

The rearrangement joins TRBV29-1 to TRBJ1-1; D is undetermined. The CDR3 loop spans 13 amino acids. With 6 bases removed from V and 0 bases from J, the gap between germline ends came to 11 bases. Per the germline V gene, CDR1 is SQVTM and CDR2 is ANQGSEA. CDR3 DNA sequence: TGCAGCGTCCTGACAAGAATGAACACTGAAGCTTTCTTT. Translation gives CSVLTRMNTEAFF. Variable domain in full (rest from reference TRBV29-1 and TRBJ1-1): SAVISQKPSRDICQRGTSLTIQCQVDSQVTMMFWYRQQPGQSLTLIATANQGSEATYESGFVIDKFPISRPNLTFSTLTVSNMSPEDSSIYLCSVLTRMNTEAFFGQGTRLTVV.

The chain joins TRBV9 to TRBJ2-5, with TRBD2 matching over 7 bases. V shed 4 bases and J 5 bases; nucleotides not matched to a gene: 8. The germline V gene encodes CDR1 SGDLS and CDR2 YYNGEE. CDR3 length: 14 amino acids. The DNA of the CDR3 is TGTGCCAGCAGCCCTTTTGAGGGAGGGGAGACCCAGTACTTC. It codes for CASSPFEGGETQYF. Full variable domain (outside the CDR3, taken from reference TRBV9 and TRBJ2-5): DSGVTQTPKHLITATGQRVTLRCSPRSGDLSVYWYQQSLDQGLQFLIQYYNGEERAKGNILERFSAQQFPDLHSELNLSSLELGDSALYFCASSPFEGGETQYFGPGTRLLVL.

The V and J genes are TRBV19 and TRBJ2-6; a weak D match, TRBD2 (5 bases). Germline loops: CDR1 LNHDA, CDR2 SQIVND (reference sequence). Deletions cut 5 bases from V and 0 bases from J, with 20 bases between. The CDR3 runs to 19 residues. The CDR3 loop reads CASSLRAGSGFSGANVLTF. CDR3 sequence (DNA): TGTGCCAGTAGTCTTAGGGCCGGATCGGGATTCTCTGGGGCCAACGTCCTGACTTTC. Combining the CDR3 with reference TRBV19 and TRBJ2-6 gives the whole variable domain DGGITQSPKYLFRKEGQNVTLSCEQNLNHDAMYWYRQDPGQGLRLIYYSQIVNDFQKGDIAEGYSVSREKKESFPLTVTSAQKNPTAFYLCASSLRAGSGFSGANVLTFGAGSRLTVL.

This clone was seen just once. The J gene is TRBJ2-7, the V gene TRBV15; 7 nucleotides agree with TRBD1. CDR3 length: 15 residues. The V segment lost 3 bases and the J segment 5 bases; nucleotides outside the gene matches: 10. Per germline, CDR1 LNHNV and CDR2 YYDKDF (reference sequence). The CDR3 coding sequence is TGTGCCACCAGCAGCAGAGGGACAGTTCCCCACGAGCAGTACTTC. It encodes CATSSRGTVPHEQYF.

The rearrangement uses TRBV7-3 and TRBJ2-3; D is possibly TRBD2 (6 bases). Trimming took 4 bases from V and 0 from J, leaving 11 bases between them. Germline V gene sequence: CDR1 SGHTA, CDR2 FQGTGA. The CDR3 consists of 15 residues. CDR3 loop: CASSSHRESTDTQYF. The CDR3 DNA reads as TGTGCCAGCAGCTCCCACCGGGAGAGCACAGATACGCAGTATTTT.

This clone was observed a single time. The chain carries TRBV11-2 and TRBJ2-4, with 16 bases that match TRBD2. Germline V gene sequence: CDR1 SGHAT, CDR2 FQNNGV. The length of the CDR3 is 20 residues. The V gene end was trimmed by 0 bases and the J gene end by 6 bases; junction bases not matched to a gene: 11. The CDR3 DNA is TGTGCCAGCAGCTTAGAACCTCCCGGGACTAGCGGGGGGGCAAGAAACATTCAGTACTTC. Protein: CASSLEPPGTSGGARNIQYF.

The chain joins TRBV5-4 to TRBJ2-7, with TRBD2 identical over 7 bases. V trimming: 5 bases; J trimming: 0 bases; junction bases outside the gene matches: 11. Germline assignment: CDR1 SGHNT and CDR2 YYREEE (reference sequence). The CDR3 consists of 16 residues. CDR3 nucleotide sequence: TGTGCCAGCAGGGTCGGGGGAAGCGGGGTCTCCTACGAGCAGTACTTC. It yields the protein CASRVGGSGVSYEQYF.

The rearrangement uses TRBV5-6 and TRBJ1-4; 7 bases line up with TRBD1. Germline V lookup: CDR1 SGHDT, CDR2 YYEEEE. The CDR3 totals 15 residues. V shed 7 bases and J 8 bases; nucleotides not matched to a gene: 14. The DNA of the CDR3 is TGTGCCAGCTCCTTAATACAGGGGCGTAACGAAAAACTGTTTTTT. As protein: CASSLIQGRNEKLFF.

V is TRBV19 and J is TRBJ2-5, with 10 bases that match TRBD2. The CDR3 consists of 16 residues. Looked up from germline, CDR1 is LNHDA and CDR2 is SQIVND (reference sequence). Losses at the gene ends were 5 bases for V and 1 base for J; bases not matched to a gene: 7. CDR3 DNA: TGTGCCAGTAGTGGGTTAGCGGGGGGTCGCCAAGAGACCCAGTACTTC. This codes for CASSGLAGGRQETQYF.

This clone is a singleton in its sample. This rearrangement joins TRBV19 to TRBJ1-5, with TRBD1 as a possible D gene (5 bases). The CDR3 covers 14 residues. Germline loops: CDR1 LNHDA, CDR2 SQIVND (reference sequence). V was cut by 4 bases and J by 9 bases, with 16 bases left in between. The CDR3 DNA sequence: TGTGCCAGTAGTAGGGGCCCCCCTGACCCGCCCCAGCATTTT. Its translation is CASSRGPPDPPQHF. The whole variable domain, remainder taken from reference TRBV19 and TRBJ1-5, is DGGITQSPKYLFRKEGQNVTLSCEQNLNHDAMYWYRQDPGQGLRLIYYSQIVNDFQKGDIAEGYSVSREKKESFPLTVTSAQKNPTAFYLCASSRGPPDPPQHFGDGTRLSIL.